There are many counts of the clone carrying this T cell receptor beta chain. This record comes from a study of regulatory T cells in long-lasting Graves disease. Building of the TCR beta libraries involved iRepertoire HTBI primers and Arm-PCR of CDR3 regions. Using its own MiXCR run on the multiplex PCR reads, TCRdb lists one record per CDR3 protein. Of 520,000 or so distinct CDR3 sequences listed, around 11% are singletons. Time point: newly diagnosed GD, antithyroid drugs for less than 3 months. PBMC RNA served as the TCR library source. Patients met American Thyroid Association criteria for Graves' disease. Germline V lookup: CDR1 SGDLS, CDR2 YYNGEE. With 4 bases clipped from V and 2 bases from J, the junction kept 8 bases outside the gene matches. The CDR3 runs to 16 residues. These same data were also listed under a study on T cells in Graves' hyperthyroidism and ophthalmopathy.

The receptor was isolated from a woman under 40 with Graves disease. The material sequenced was peripheral blood mononuclear cells (PBMCs), taken at new diagnosis, from a patient treated with antithyroid drugs. The genes are TRBV9 and TRBJ2-3; 9 nucleotides align to TRBD2. In nucleotides, the CDR3 is TGTGCCAGCAGCACCCTAGGACTAGCGCCCACAGATACGCAGTATTTT. This translates into CASSTLGLAPTDTQYF.